The 11 T cell receptor beta chains presented below share a single source sample, sequenced in a study of monozygotic twins with inflammatory bowel disease. With the 5' RACE reads reprocessed, TCRdb shows one record per CDR3 protein and no DNA. This table holds more than 300,000 distinct CDR3 sequences. Material: blood. The receptors were gathered from a human donor with ulcerative colitis or Crohn's disease, or a healthy co-twin of an affected twin (not recorded which).

The V call is TRBV7-2, the J call TRBJ2-1; TCRdb's D call, TRBD2, is unchecked because there is no DNA. Germline V gene lookup returns CDR1 SGHTA and CDR2 FQGNSA. The CDR3 totals 15 residues. CDR3: CASSSRPTEYNEQFF.

The chain recombines TRBV19 with TRBJ1-1. The CDR3 spans 14 residues. Germline V gene data show CDR1 as LNHDA and CDR2 as SQIVND (reference sequence). The CDR3 is CASKGRSMNTEAFF.

V is TRBV4-2 and J is TRBJ1-2. Germline values: CDR1 LGHNA, CDR2 YNFKEQ. This CDR3 spans 13 amino acids. This CDR3 reads CASSQDWNYGYTF.

J is TRBJ2-7 and V is TRBV7-2; with no DNA, the TCRdb D assignment of TRBD1 cannot be verified. The CDR3 has 15 amino acids. Germline V gene sequence: CDR1 SGHTA, CDR2 FQGNSA. CDR3 in amino acids: CASSFRTAILYEQYF. The complete variable domain, with remaining parts taken from reference TRBV7-2 and TRBJ2-7, reads GAGVSQSPSNKVTEKGKDVELRCDPISGHTALYWYRQSLGQGLEFLIYFQGNSAPDKSGLPSDRFSAERTGGSVSTLTIQRTQQEDSAVYLCASSFRTAILYEQYFGPGTRLTVT.

The chain uses TRBV7-8 and TRBJ2-1; there is no DNA to check the TCRdb D call of TRBD2. The CDR3 loop spans 17 amino acids. Germline CDR1 is SGHVS and CDR2 is FQNEAQ. CDR3 sequence: CASSLGLAGAISHGQFF.

The CDR3 protein is CASSRGVRGYEQYF. The chain combines TRBV18 with TRBJ2-7; without DNA, the TCRdb call of TRBD1 cannot be checked. The germline CDR1 and CDR2 sequences are KGHSH and LQKENI. This CDR3 has 14 residues.

This rearrangement joins TRBV7-2 to TRBJ1-3. CDR3 length: 16 amino acids. CDR1 SGHTA and CDR2 FQGNSA come from the germline V gene. The CDR3 loop reads CASSLARSGDGNTIYF.

The gene calls are TRBV9 and TRBJ2-1. This CDR3 comprises 14 residues. Germline V gives CDR1 SGDLS, CDR2 YYNGEE. CDR3 sequence reads: CASSVATSYNEQFF.

V usage is TRBV7-2 and J usage is TRBJ2-1; TCRdb calls TRBD2, which cannot be checked without DNA. Per the germline V gene, CDR1 is SGHTA and CDR2 is FQGNSA. This CDR3 comprises 17 residues. The CDR3 here is CASSLFLGDPRGIEQFF.

This chain links TRBV3-1 with TRBJ2-2; TCRdb's D call of TRBD1 is untestable without DNA. Germline CDR1 LGHDT, CDR2 YNNKEL (reference sequence). The CDR3 has 13 residues. CDR3 amino acids: CASARQGPGELFF.

The chain is built from TRBV7-8 and TRBJ2-7; TCRdb outputs TRBD1, but without DNA this stays unchecked. There are 14 residues in the CDR3. Germline assignment: CDR1 SGHVS and CDR2 FQNEAQ. The CDR3 loop reads CASSLGRDAYEQYF.